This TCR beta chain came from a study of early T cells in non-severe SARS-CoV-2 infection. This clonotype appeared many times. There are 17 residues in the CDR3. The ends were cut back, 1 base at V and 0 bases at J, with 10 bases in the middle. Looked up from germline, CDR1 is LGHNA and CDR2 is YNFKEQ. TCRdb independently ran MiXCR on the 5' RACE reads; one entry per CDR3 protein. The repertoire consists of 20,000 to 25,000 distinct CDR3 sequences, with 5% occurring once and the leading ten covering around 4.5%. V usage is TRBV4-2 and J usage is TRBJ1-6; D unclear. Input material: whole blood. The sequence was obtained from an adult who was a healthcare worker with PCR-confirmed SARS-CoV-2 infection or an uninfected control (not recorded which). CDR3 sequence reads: CASSQGTDSSYNSPLHF. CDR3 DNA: TGTGCCAGCAGCCAAGGGACGGATAGCTCCTATAATTCACCCCTCCACTTT.